The clone carrying this T cell receptor beta chain showed up just a few times. The antigen remains undetermined. Central memory, naive, regulatory and stem cell-like memory CD4+ cells were sorted by CD45RO/CCR7/CD25/CD127/CD95/CD27. Sequenced material consisted of expressed TCRB transcripts (all of the isolated RNA was reverse transcribed). Clones were sequenced by immunoSEQ multiplex PCR, and TCRdb holds only the in-frame ones, with some missing. The table shows 120,000 to 150,000 clones, with 9.7% occurring only once. The data derive from a study of beta chain features in type 1 diabetes. Study context: The study found patients and healthy donors alike in age, gender and cell yields. Study findings and constraints: In type 1 diabetes patients, VDJ junctions had fewer insertions; deletions at these junctions were more frequent.

This CDR3 has 15 amino acids. CDR1 is SGHTA, CDR2 FQGNSA, per germline. After removal of 5 bases from V and 6 bases from J, the junction contained 12 bases not matched to a gene. This chain joins TRBV7-2 and TRBJ2-7; 8 nucleotides agree with TRBD1. The sequence derives from a middle-aged woman in good health. Sequenced: central memory CD4+ T cells from blood. For the CDR3, the DNA is TGTGCCAGCAGCCAGGGGGGTCAGGGGGCCGGCGAGCAGTACTTC. It yields the protein CASSQGGQGAGEQYF. The full variable domain, rest sourced from reference TRBV7-2 and TRBJ2-7, is GAGVSQSPSNKVTEKGKDVELRCDPISGHTALYWYRQSLGQGLEFLIYFQGNSAPDKSGLPSDRFSAERTGGSVSTLTIQRTQQEDSAVYLCASSQGGQGAGEQYFGPGTRLTVT.